The T cell receptor beta chain under discussion was sequenced for a study of T cell repertoires in cytomegalovirus infection. As for the study in general: Newly reported HLA-C-restricted and thoroughly characterized HLA-B-restricted CMV epitopes were employed. Both CMV infection and a matching HLA type were indicated by public TCR beta signatures. Study-level results: Cumulative frequency of public TCR beta families picked out carriers of CMV plus the relevant HLA. HLA-C-restricted CMV-specific TCR beta clonotypes were dominant in the ex vivo response.

Comments on this clonotype: Its antigen is unidentified.

From the reads, TCRdb called clonotypes with MiXCR, one entry per CDR3 protein. Of around 900,000 distinct CDR3 sequences in the sample, less than 35% were seen once. Germline V lookup: CDR1 MNHEY, CDR2 SVGEGT. This CDR3 spans 16 amino acids. V lost 4 bases to trimming and J lost 1 base, with 14 bases between them. The source material was cultured CD8+ T cells from PBMCs, sampled from culture after CMV antigen stimulation. This clonotype was sampled from a human donor in good health (CMV status not recorded). Some clones in this sample may be carry-over from other donors' samples. This chain uses TRBV6-2 or TRBV6-3 with TRBJ1-5; D not certain. DNA of the CDR3: TGTGCCAGCAGTTCCTCAGGACTCGGGAGCAATCAGCCCCAGCATTTT. The encoded protein is CASSSSGLGSNQPQHF.